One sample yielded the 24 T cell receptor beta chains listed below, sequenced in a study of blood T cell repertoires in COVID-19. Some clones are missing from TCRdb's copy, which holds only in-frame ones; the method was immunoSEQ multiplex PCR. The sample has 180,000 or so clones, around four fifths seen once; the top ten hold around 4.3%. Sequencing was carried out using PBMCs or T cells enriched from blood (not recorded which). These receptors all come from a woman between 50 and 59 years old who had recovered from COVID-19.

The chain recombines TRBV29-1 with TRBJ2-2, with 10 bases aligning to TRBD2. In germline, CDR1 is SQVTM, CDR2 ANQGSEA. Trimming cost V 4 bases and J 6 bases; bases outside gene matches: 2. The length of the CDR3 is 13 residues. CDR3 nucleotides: TGCAGCGTTGGCGGGACTAGCGCCGGGGAGCTGTTTTTT. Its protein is CSVGGTSAGELFF.

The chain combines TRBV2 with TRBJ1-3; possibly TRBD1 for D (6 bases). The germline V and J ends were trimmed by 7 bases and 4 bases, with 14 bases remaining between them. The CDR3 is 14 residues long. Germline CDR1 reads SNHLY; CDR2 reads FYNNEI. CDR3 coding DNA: TGTGCCAGCATTCCAACAGGGATCGGAAACACCATATATTTT. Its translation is CASIPTGIGNTIYF.

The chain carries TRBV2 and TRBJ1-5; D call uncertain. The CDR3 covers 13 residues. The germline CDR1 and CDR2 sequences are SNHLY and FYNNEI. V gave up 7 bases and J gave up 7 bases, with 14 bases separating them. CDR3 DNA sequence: TGTGCCAGCAACTCACTACCCCAACAGCCCCAGCATTTT. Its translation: CASNSLPQQPQHF.

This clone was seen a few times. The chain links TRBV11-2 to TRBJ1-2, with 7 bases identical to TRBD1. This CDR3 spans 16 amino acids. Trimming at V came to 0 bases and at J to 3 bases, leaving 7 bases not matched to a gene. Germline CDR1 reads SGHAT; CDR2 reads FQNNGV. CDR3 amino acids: CASSLDPTGKYYGYTF. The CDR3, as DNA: TGTGCCAGCAGCTTAGATCCGACAGGGAAATACTATGGCTACACCTTC.

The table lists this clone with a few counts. CDR3: CASSILSRYGYTF. CDR3 bases: TGTGCCAGTAGTATTCTTTCGAGGTATGGCTACACCTTC. The chain combines TRBV19 with TRBJ1-2; D ambiguous. CDR3 size: 13 residues. Trimming pared 3 bases from V and 5 bases from J, leaving 10 bases between. CDR1 is LNHDA and CDR2 is SQIVND in the germline V gene (reference sequence).

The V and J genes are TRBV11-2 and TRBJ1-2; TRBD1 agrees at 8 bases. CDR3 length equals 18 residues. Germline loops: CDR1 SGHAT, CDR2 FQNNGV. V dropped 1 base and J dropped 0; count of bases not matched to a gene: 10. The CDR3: CASSLGRTGRATNYGYTF. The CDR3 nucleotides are TGTGCCAGCAGCTTAGGGAGGACAGGGAGGGCCACTAACTATGGCTACACCTTC. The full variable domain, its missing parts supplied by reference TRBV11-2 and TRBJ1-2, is EAGVAQSPRYKIIEKRQSVAFWCNPISGHATLYWYQQILGQGPKLLIQFQNNGVVDDSQLPKDRFSAERLKGVDSTLKIQPAKLEDSAVYLCASSLGRTGRATNYGYTFGSGTRLTVV.

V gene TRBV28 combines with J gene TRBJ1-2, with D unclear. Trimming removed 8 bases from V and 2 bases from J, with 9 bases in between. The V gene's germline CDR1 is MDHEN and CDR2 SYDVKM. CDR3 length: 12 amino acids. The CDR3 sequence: CASEQINYGYTF. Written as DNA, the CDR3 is TGTGCCAGCGAGCAAATAAACTATGGCTACACCTTC.

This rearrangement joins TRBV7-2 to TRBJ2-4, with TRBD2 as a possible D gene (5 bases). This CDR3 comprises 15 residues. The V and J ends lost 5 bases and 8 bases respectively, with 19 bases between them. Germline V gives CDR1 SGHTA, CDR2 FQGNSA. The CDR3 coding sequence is TGTGCCAGCAGCCTGGCGGGTTTACCCTCGGACATTCAGTACTTC. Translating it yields CASSLAGLPSDIQYF. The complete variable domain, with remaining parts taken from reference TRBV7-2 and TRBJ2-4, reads GAGVSQSPSNKVTEKGKDVELRCDPISGHTALYWYRQSLGQGLEFLIYFQGNSAPDKSGLPSDRFSAERTGGSVSTLTIQRTQQEDSAVYLCASSLAGLPSDIQYFGAGTRLSVL.

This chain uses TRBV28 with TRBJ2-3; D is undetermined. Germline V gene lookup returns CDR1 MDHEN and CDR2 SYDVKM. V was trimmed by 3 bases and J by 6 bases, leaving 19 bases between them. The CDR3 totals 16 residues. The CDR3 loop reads CASSFSLPAYYDTQYF. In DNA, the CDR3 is TGTGCCAGCAGTTTTTCACTACCCGCGTATTATGATACGCAGTATTTT.

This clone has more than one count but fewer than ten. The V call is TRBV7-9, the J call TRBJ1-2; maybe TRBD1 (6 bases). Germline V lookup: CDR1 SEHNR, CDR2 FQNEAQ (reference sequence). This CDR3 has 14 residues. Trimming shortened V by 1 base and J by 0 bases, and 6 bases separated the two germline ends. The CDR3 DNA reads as TGTGCCAGCAGCTTAGGGACAGCTAACTATGGCTACACCTTC. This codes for CASSLGTANYGYTF.

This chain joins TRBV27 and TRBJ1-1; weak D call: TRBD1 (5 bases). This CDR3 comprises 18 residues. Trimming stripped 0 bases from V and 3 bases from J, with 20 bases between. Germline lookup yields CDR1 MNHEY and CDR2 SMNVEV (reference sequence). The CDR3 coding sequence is TGTGCCAGCAGTTTATCGCGGCAGGGACTAATTGAGGACACTGAAGCTTTCTTT. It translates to CASSLSRQGLIEDTEAFF.

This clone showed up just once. The CDR3 sequence is CAISGRTSGRAHGELFF. The CDR3 DNA reads as TGTGCCATCAGTGGTAGGACTAGCGGGAGGGCACACGGGGAGCTGTTTTTT. The chain is built from TRBV10-3 and TRBJ2-2; TRBD2 matches at 15 bases. The V gene end was trimmed by 4 bases and the J gene end by 7 bases; junction bases not matched to a gene: 7. CDR1 and CDR2 from the germline V gene are ENHRY and SYGVKD. This CDR3 is built from 17 residues.

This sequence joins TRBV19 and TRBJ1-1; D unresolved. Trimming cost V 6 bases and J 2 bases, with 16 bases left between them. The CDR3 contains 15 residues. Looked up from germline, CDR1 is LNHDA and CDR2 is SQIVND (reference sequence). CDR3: CASSPIEGSNTEAFF. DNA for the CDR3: TGTGCCAGTAGCCCAATTGAGGGATCTAACACTGAAGCTTTCTTT.

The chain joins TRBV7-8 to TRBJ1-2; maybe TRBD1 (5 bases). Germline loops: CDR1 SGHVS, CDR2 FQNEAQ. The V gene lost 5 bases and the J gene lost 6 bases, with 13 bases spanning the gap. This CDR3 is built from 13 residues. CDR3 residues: CASSRGGAHGYTF. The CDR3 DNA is TGTGCCAGCAGCCGGGGAGGGGCGCATGGCTACACCTTC.

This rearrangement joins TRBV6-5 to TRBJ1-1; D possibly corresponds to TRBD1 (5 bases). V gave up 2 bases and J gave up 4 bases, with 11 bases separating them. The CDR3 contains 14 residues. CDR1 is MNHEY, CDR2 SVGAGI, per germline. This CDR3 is CASSYDSWSTEAFF. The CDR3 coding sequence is TGTGCCAGCAGTTACGACAGCTGGAGCACTGAAGCTTTCTTT.

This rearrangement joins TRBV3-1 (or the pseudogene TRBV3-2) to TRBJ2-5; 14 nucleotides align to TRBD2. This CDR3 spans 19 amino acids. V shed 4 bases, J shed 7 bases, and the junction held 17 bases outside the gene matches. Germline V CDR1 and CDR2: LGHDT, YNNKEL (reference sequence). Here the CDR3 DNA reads TGTGCCAGCAGCCCCAAATCCGGACTAGCGGGGGGATGGGGTGGGACCCAGTACTTC. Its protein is CASSPKSGLAGGWGGTQYF.

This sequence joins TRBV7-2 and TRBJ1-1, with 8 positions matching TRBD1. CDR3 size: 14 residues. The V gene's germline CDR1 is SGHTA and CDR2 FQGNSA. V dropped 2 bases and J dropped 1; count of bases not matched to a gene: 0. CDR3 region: CASSLQGANTEAFF. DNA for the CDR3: TGTGCCAGCAGCTTACAGGGGGCGAACACTGAAGCTTTCTTT. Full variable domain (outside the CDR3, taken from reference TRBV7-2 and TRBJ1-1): GAGVSQSPSNKVTEKGKDVELRCDPISGHTALYWYRQSLGQGLEFLIYFQGNSAPDKSGLPSDRFSAERTGGSVSTLTIQRTQQEDSAVYLCASSLQGANTEAFFGQGTRLTVV.

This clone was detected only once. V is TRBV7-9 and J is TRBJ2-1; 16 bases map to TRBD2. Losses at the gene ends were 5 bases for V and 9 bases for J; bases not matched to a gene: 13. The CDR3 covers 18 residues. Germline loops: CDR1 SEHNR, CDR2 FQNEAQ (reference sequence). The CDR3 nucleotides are TGTGCCAGCAGCCGTGCTACCGGGACTAGCGGGAGGGCCGGTGAGCAGTTCTTC. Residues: CASSRATGTSGRAGEQFF.

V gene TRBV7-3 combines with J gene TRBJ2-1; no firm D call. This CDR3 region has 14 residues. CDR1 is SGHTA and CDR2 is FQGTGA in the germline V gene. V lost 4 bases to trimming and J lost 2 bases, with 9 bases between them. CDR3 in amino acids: CASSWADPYNEQFF. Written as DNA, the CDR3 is TGTGCCAGCAGCTGGGCAGATCCCTACAATGAGCAGTTCTTC. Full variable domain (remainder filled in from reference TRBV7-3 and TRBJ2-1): GAGVSQTPSNKVTEKGKYVELRCDPISGHTALYWYRQSLGQGPEFLIYFQGTGAADDSGLPNDRFFAVRPEGSVSTLKIQRTERGDSAVYLCASSWADPYNEQFFGPGTRLTVL.

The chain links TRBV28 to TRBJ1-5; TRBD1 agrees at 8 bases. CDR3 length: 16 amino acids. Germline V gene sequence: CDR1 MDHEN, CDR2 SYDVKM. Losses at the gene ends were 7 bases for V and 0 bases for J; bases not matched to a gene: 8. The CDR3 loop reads CASTTRGLGSNQPQHF. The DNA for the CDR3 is TGTGCCAGCACAACCAGGGGGCTTGGTAGCAATCAGCCCCAGCATTTT.

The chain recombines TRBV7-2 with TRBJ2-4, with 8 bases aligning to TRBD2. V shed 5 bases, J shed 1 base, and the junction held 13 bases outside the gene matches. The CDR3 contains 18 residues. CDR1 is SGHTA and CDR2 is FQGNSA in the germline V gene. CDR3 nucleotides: TGTGCCAGCAGCCCCCCCCGGGAGGGCGTGGGGGCCAAAAACATTCAGTACTTC. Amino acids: CASSPPREGVGAKNIQYF.

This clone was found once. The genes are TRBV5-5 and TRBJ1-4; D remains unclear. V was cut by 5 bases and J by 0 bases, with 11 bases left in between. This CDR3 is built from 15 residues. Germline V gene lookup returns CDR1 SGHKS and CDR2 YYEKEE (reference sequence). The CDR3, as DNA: TGTGCCAGCAGAGTCCACATCTCAACTAATGAAAAACTGTTTTTT. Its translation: CASRVHISTNEKLFF.

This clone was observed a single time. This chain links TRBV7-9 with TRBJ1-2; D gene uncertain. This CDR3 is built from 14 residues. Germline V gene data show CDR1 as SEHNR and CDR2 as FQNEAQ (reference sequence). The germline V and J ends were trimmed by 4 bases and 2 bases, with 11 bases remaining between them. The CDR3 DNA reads TGTGCCAGCAGCTCCAGTAATCCCAACTATGGCTACACCTTC. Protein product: CASSSSNPNYGYTF.

CDR3 in DNA: TGTGCCAGCAGCTTGTGGACTAAAGTCTACAATGAGCAGTTCTTC. The encoded protein is CASSLWTKVYNEQFF. The V gene is TRBV7-9, the J gene TRBJ2-1, with D perhaps matching TRBD2 (6 bases). Germline CDR1 is SEHNR and CDR2 is FQNEAQ (reference sequence). CDR3 size: 15 residues. Trimming cost V 3 bases and J 3 bases, with 12 bases left between them.